Below, 9 T cell receptor beta chains from the same sample are listed, as sequenced in a study of T cells in Graves' hyperthyroidism and ophthalmopathy. RNA transcripts yielded amplified TCR beta CDR3 regions. HTBI primers were employed in a first-round RT-PCR of the TCR CDR3. One entry per CDR3 protein, called by TCRdb with MiXCR from the multiplex PCR reads. The sample lists 500,000 to 650,000 distinct CDR3 sequences, about 14% occurring once. The sample taken for sequencing was blood. These receptors were taken from a woman aged 40 to 50 with Graves' hyperthyroidism.

The sample holds many counts of this clonotype. The gene calls are TRBV15 and TRBJ2-5; tentative D call: TRBD1 (6 bases). The CDR3 has 15 residues. In germline, CDR1 is LNHNV, CDR2 YYDKDF (reference sequence). V lost 3 bases and J 5 bases, leaving 16 bases between the germline ends. The DNA of the CDR3 is TGTGCCACCAGCAGGGGGGCCATGAGTACGGAGACCCAGTACTTC. Its translation: CATSRGAMSTETQYF.

The rearrangement links TRBV28 to TRBJ2-7; 8 bases agree with TRBD1. The V segment lost 6 bases and the J segment 6 bases; nucleotides outside the gene matches: 16. Germline assignment: CDR1 MDHEN and CDR2 SYDVKM. This CDR3 spans 16 amino acids. The CDR3 DNA follows: TGTGCCAGCAGCTTAGAACAGGGGGATAGCCGGGGCGAGCAGTACTTC. This gives the protein CASSLEQGDSRGEQYF.

The chain links TRBV5-1 to TRBJ2-7, with D tentatively TRBD1 or TRBD2 (5 bases each). This CDR3 comprises 15 residues. Germline-derived CDR1 and CDR2 are SGHRS and YFSETQ. Trimming left V 5 bases short and J 1 base short, with 16 bases between. The CDR3: CASRPRGSGSYEQYF. The DNA of the CDR3 is TGCGCCAGCAGACCGAGGGGCAGCGGTTCCTACGAGCAGTACTTC.

This clonotype was recorded at least ten times. This chain uses TRBV2 with TRBJ2-1; TRBD2 matches 15 bases. CDR1 SNHLY and CDR2 FYNNEI come from the germline V gene. The trim removed 4 bases at V and 0 bases at J, leaving 4 bases unmatched. The CDR3 has 18 amino acids. As DNA, the CDR3 is TGTGCCAGCAGTGTCGGGACTAGCGGGAGGAGCTCCTACAATGAGCAGTTCTTC. This codes for CASSVGTSGRSSYNEQFF.

V usage is TRBV6-1 and J usage is TRBJ1-4, with 7 nucleotides matching TRBD1. Germline V CDR1 and CDR2: MNHNS, SASEGT. This CDR3 spans 18 amino acids. Trimming cost V 2 bases and J 6 bases; bases outside gene matches: 15. The CDR3 region has the DNA TGTGCCAGCAGTGAACCCCCACAGGGGAGAGTCATGGATGAAAAACTGTTTTTT. This codes for CASSEPPQGRVMDEKLFF.

This clonotype showed up many times. V usage is TRBV28 and J usage is TRBJ1-5; D call uncertain. CDR1 is MDHEN and CDR2 is SYDVKM in the germline V gene. V was pared by 2 bases and J by 12 bases, with 5 bases between. The CDR3 sequence is 10 residues long. For the CDR3, the DNA is TGTGCCAGCAGTTTAGACGGCCAGCATTTT. It yields the protein CASSLDGQHF.

This chain links TRBV7-6 with TRBJ2-2, with D perhaps TRBD1 (7 bases). V was shortened by 7 bases and J by 5 bases, with 17 bases between the two germline ends. The CDR3 extends over 15 amino acids. Germline V gene sequence: CDR1 SGHVS, CDR2 FNYEAQ. The CDR3 protein is CASMPIRGRTGELFF. The CDR3 coding sequence is TGTGCCAGCATGCCTATCAGGGGGAGGACCGGGGAGCTGTTTTTT. The whole variable domain, filled in from reference TRBV7-6 and TRBJ2-2, reads GAGVSQSPRYKVTKRGQDVALRCDPISGHVSLYWYRQALGQGPEFLTYFNYEAQQDKSGLPNDRFSAERPEGSISTLTIQRTEQRDSAMYRCASMPIRGRTGELFFGEGSRLTVL.

This clonotype occurred many times. The chain recombines TRBV6-1 with TRBJ1-2, with no clear D. Germline V gives CDR1 MNHNS, CDR2 SASEGT. The V end lost 7 bases, the J end lost 2 bases, and 11 bases lay between the germline ends. The CDR3 has 13 residues. This CDR3 is CASNPSTNYGYTF. The CDR3 DNA reads as TGTGCCAGCAATCCGTCAACCAACTATGGCTACACCTTC.

V gene TRBV5-6 combines with J gene TRBJ2-5; the D is unclear. V gave up 2 bases and J gave up 3 bases, with 8 bases separating them. This CDR3 has 13 residues. Germline values: CDR1 SGHDT, CDR2 YYEEEE. CDR3 DNA sequence: TGTGCCAGCAGCTTCGACTTCGAAGAGACCCAGTACTTC. Amino acid sequence: CASSFDFEETQYF.